This T cell receptor (beta chain) was profiled in a study of blood T cells in healthy people across ages (dated by TCRdb to the mid-2010s). The study in broad terms: In model experiments, roughly one uniquely barcoded TCR beta cDNA molecule per two T cells was captured by template switching. The donors were divided into four age groups: young (average around 16 years), middle-aged (about 39), aged (approximately 62) and long-lived (about 90). The study analyzed two additional independent replicas of 1 million unique cDNA reads from the same blood draw for two donors, one aged 18 to 29 and one aged 80 or older. Using deep sequencing normalized with unique cDNA molecular identifiers, the study measured how TCR beta repertoire diversity changes with age. Beyond this particular receptor, the publication reports: A strong correlation was found between observed TCR beta diversity and the percentage of naive T cells measured by flow cytometry. Conclusive comparison of naive and antigen-experienced compartments was prevented by the profiling of bulk unsorted PBMCs. Total diversity estimates from one million sequenced T cells were considered lower bounds and underestimates. Compared with the aged group, more naive CD4+ T cells, fewer expanded clones and increased TCR diversity were shown by the long-lived group, suggesting age selection. Observed TCR beta diversity per million T cells fell roughly linearly with age, and a significant reduction was already apparent by age roughly 40. Because the CMV infection status of the donors was unknown, age-related changes in expanded clonotypes may potentially have been confounded.

The CDR3 covers 15 residues, taking in both the cysteine and the phenylalanine. Only CDR3 DNA remains: 45 bases, in frame from the first base. In the germline V gene (reference sequence), CDR1 corresponds to MNHEY and CDR2 to SMNVEV. The donors were some 39 Caucasian individuals from Russia, aged roughly 6 to 95 years, who were systemically healthy. Approximately 11 milliliters of peripheral blood were drawn from each donor into EDTA-treated Vacutainer tubes. Ficoll-Paque density-gradient centrifugation was used to isolate PBMCs, with at least 7 million per sample. Total RNA, at least 5.5 micrograms per sample, was extracted from PBMCs with Trizol reagent. For every donor, flow cytometry on a PBMC aliquot measured the percentage of naive CD45RAhigh/CD27high T cells. Library creation used 5' RACE. TCRdb names Illumina HiSeq 2500 as the instrument used. The second PCR ran for roughly 7 to 11 cycles and used a J-beta primer mix along with a sample-barcoded 5' primer. A template-switch 5' adaptor carrying 12 random nucleotides introduced a unique molecular identifier onto each TCR beta cDNA molecule. At least 2.5 million CDR3-containing paired-end reads were obtained from each sample. First-strand cDNA synthesis was performed from all RNA using the Mint cDNA synthesis kit, with priming by a TRBC-specific oligonucleotide. Following uracil-DNA glycosylase treatment, all cDNA underwent a first 18-cycle PCR with the universal primers M1SS and BC2_uni_R. The authors' analysis ran thus. Normalization of each sample was performed by random selection of 1 million high-quality reads, each carrying a distinct molecular identifier. Instead of being binned into consensus sequences, reads that shared molecular identifiers were thrown out. CDR3 identification, clonotype clustering and error correction used MiTCR with a Q25 quality threshold and the strictest error-elimination algorithm. Lower-bound total TCR beta diversity was estimated with a nonparametric unseen species model using Euler transformation. The public sequencing data were trimmed at Q25 with fastp and processed into clonotypes with MiXCR by TCRdb, which kept only in-frame beta chains. Entries that share a CDR3 protein sequence are merged under the most common genes and DNA. The V and J calls reflect TCRdb's pipeline rather than the authors' work. The sample table shows about 800,000 distinct CDR3 sequences, and around 25% are seen once. The ten largest clones capture roughly 3.8% of the sample.

This clonotype was seen only once. The target of this receptor is not known. A junction boundary mismatches the germline segment, possibly from a read error. A further study also used this sample, focusing on T cells of mothers and their children. Per that second paper: Nine systemically healthy Caucasian individuals, comprising three mothers and their six children, were included as donors. cDNA synthesis consumed the entire amount of extracted RNA, loaded at around 1.5 ug RNA in each 15 ul reaction. In the second PCR, the M1S primer added sample barcodes and 2-4 random nucleotides. Over 8 million TCR beta CDR3 reads were obtained for each mother, and some 3.1 million reads were obtained for each child. Thymic selection similarly shapes TCR recombination output in related and unrelated pairs, with minor effect from inherited differences. Related mother-child pairs always showed normalized repertoire overlap that was slightly higher than in unrelated mother-child pairs, though the difference was never significant. No persistent microchimeric T cell clones were found, with a detection sensitivity of 85 to 100 clones per million clonotypes. To look for features that set related mother-child pairs apart from unrelated individuals, the researchers ran deep NGS to compare the TCR beta repertoires of mothers and children. On average, the children were approximately 11 +/- 4 years old, while the mothers were about 40 +/- 4 years old. Libraries were sequenced on Illumina HiSeq 2000 with 100+100 nt paired-end reads after adapter ligation with NEBNext reagents. To prevent cross-contamination, the mother and child libraries were prepared one month apart and sequenced in separate runs. For each donor, between about 500,000 and 2,000,000 distinct TCR beta clonotypes were identified. Naive TCR beta clonotypes were estimated from low-frequency clonotypes matched to each donor's FACS-determined naive share, without sorting.

Recombination linked TRBV27 to TRBJ2-7; the central 11 bases match TRBD2. The sample consisted of blood. This sequence originates from a boy aged 5 to 17 in good health. The nucleotides read TGTGCCAGCACTATAGCGGGAGGGCCATCCTACGGGCAGTACTTC. This gives the protein CASTIAGGPSYGQYF.